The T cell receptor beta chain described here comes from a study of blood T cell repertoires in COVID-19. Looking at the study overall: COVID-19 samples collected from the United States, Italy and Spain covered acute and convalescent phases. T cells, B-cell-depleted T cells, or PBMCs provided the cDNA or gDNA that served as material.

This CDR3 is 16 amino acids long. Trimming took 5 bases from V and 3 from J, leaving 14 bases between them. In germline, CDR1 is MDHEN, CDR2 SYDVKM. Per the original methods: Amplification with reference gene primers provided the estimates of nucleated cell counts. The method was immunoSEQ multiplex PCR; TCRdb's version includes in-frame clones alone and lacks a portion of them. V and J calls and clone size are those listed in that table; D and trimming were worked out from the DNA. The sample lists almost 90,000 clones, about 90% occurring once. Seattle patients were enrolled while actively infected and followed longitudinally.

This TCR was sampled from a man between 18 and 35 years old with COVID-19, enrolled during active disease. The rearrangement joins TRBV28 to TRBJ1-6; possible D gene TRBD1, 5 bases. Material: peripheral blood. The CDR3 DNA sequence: TGTGCCAGCAGTCCTATCGGACAAAGCTATAATTCACCCCTCCACTTT. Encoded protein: CASSPIGQSYNSPLHF.